Listed here are 21 T cell receptor beta chains from one sample, sequenced in a study of cytomegalovirus exposure and HLA in healthy donors. This table comes from immunoSEQ multiplex PCR, and its TCRdb copy is limited to in-frame clones, with some not included. The sample gives roughly 60,000 clones, roughly nine tenths of which show up once; 1% to 1.5% is in the top ten. The sample consisted of PBMCs. These receptors all come from a woman in her late teens or twenties in good health and CMV-seronegative.

V and J are TRBV28 and TRBJ1-5; D ambiguous. V was clipped by 7 bases and J by 3 bases, with 16 bases between them. CDR1 is MDHEN, CDR2 SYDVKM, per germline. The length of the CDR3 is 15 residues. The CDR3 DNA follows: TGTGCCAGCACCCCTTTCGGCAGGTTCAATCAGCCCCAGCATTTT. Translating it yields CASTPFGRFNQPQHF.

This chain links TRBV4-1 with TRBJ1-3, with D possibly matching TRBD1 (6 bases). Germline V gene data show CDR1 as MGHRA and CDR2 as YSYEKL. The CDR3 loop spans 21 amino acids. Trimming pared 1 base from V and 0 bases from J, leaving 25 bases between. The CDR3 reads CASSQVRSGHIEGYSGNTIYF. The CDR3 DNA reads TGCGCCAGCAGCCAAGTCCGCTCGGGACACATCGAGGGGTACTCTGGAAACACCATATATTTT.

The rearrangement joins TRBV9 to TRBJ1-5, with D perhaps TRBD1 (5 bases). The CDR3 consists of 14 residues. Germline CDR1 is SGDLS and CDR2 is YYNGEE. V gave up 4 bases and J gave up 0 bases, with 8 bases separating them. The CDR3 bases are TGTGCCAGCAGCCGCGACAGTAGCAATCAGCCCCAGCATTTT. Its translation is CASSRDSSNQPQHF.

CDR3 protein: CASYPGGVGAEAFF. In nucleotides, the CDR3 is TGTGCCAGCTATCCCGGAGGGGTCGGGGCTGAAGCTTTCTTT. The chain has TRBV6-5 and TRBJ1-1; TRBD1 might be the D (5 bases). The CDR3 contains 14 residues. Trimming took off 8 bases at V and 6 bases at J, with 19 bases between the two ends. Germline lookup yields CDR1 MNHEY and CDR2 SVGAGI.

In this sample, this clone turned up once. The chain joins TRBV11-2 to TRBJ1-1; 9 bases map to TRBD1. Per germline, CDR1 SGHAT and CDR2 FQNNGV. The CDR3 contains 14 residues. V dropped 1 base and J dropped 5; count of bases not matched to a gene: 2. CDR3 DNA: TGTGCCAGCAGCTTAGGCGGACAGGGGACTGAAGCTTTCTTT. Residues: CASSLGGQGTEAFF.

This chain joins TRBV7-9 and TRBJ1-3; 7 bases match TRBD1. The V gene end was trimmed by 8 bases and the J gene end by 10 bases; junction bases not matched to a gene: 8. The CDR3 length is 12 residues. Germline V gives CDR1 SEHNR, CDR2 FQNEAQ (reference sequence). The CDR3 loop is CASDRDGGTIYF. The CDR3 region has the DNA TGTGCCAGCGACAGGGATGGAGGTACCATATATTTT.

The V and J genes are TRBV11-3 and TRBJ1-1, with 9 bases fitting TRBD1. The CDR3 is 14 amino acids. The V gene end was trimmed by 5 bases and the J gene end by 7 bases; junction bases not matched to a gene: 8. CDR1 is SGHNT and CDR2 is YENEEA in the germline V gene. CDR3 loop: CASSPGQGFGEAFF. The CDR3, as DNA: TGTGCCAGCAGCCCCGGACAGGGGTTTGGTGAAGCTTTCTTT.

This rearrangement joins TRBV29-1 to TRBJ1-2; TRBD1 matches 9 bases. Losses at the gene ends were 4 bases for V and 6 bases for J; bases not matched to a gene: 12. The CDR3 length is 15 residues. Looked up from germline, CDR1 is SQVTM and CDR2 is ANQGSEA. The CDR3 loop reads CSVGTIQGAAHGYTF. In DNA, the CDR3 is TGCAGCGTTGGGACCATACAGGGGGCGGCTCATGGCTACACCTTC.

This clone was seen a single time. The gene calls are TRBV4-1 and TRBJ2-3; 8 bases agree with TRBD2. The CDR3 consists of 17 residues. The V segment lost 1 base and the J segment 1 base; nucleotides outside the gene matches: 7. Germline CDR1 and CDR2: MGHRA and YSYEKL. CDR3 region: CASSQVRSAGGTDTQYF. DNA for the CDR3: TGCGCCAGCAGCCAAGTTCGGTCAGCGGGGGGCACAGATACGCAGTATTTT.

V and J are TRBV4-2 and TRBJ2-1, with D uncertain. Between the trimmed V and J ends, which lost 0 bases and 4 bases, there was a span of 10 bases. The CDR3 runs to 15 residues. Germline V gives CDR1 LGHNA, CDR2 YNFKEQ. The DNA for the CDR3 is TGTGCCAGCAGCCAAGATAGCCACTCTTACAATGAGCAGTTCTTC. Its protein product is CASSQDSHSYNEQFF.

The chain combines TRBV9 with TRBJ2-7; 7 nucleotides align to TRBD1. The CDR3 length is 15 residues. Trimming at V came to 4 bases and at J to 0 bases, leaving 7 bases not matched to a gene. CDR1 SGDLS and CDR2 YYNGEE come from the germline V gene. In DNA form, the CDR3 reads TGTGCCAGCAGCACCGGACAGGACGGCTCCTACGAGCAGTACTTC. Amino acids: CASSTGQDGSYEQYF.

The V call is TRBV11-3, the J call TRBJ2-3, with a weak D call TRBD2 (6 bases). CDR1 is SGHNT, CDR2 YENEEA, per germline. The CDR3 covers 14 residues. Trimming removed 4 bases from V and 0 bases from J, with 8 bases in between. The CDR3 DNA reads as TGTGCCAGCAGCTCCGGGAGTAGCACAGATACGCAGTATTTT. It specifies CASSSGSSTDTQYF. Filled out from reference TRBV11-3 and TRBJ2-3, the complete variable domain reads EAGVVQSPRYKIIEKKQPVAFWCNPISGHNTLYWYLQNLGQGPELLIRYENEEAVDDSQLPKDRFSAERLKGVDSTLKIQPAELGDSAVYLCASSSGSSTDTQYFGPGTRLTVL.

The chain uses TRBV6-1 and TRBJ1-2; 7 bases match TRBD1. The V gene end was trimmed by 10 bases and the J gene end by 7 bases; junction bases not matched to a gene: 6. Germline V gene sequence: CDR1 MNHNS, CDR2 SASEGT. The CDR3 spans 11 residues. DNA for the CDR3: TGTGCCACTCACAGGGGAGGTGGCTACACCTTC. Translation gives CATHRGGGYTF.

The V call is TRBV29-1, the J call TRBJ2-3; 7 bases are shared with TRBD2. Germline trimming cut 1 base from V and 2 bases from J; bases unmatched to any gene: 3. Germline V CDR1 and CDR2: SQVTM, ANQGSEA. The CDR3 loop spans 14 amino acids. CDR3 DNA sequence: TGCAGCGTTGAAGCTAGCGGAGTCACAGATACGCAGTATTTT. Its translation: CSVEASGVTDTQYF.

The chain is built from TRBV7-9 and TRBJ1-1, with 8 bases matching TRBD1. Germline V gene data show CDR1 as SEHNR and CDR2 as FQNEAQ (reference sequence). Unmatched junction bases numbered 8, after V lost 4 bases and J lost 10 bases. The CDR3 is 13 residues long. The CDR3 is CASSSQGEVGAFF. In DNA, the CDR3 is TGTGCCAGCAGCTCACAGGGGGAGGTCGGAGCTTTCTTT.

The chain uses TRBV28 and TRBJ2-7; maybe TRBD2 (6 bases). V was cut by 6 bases and J by 4 bases, with 25 bases left in between. Per germline, CDR1 MDHEN and CDR2 SYDVKM. This CDR3 has 17 residues. The CDR3 nucleotides are TGTGCCAGCAGCCTCGGGCGGCGGGAAGCTAAGATGTACGAGCAGTACTTC. This translates into CASSLGRREAKMYEQYF.

This chain joins TRBV12-5 and TRBJ1-3, with D possibly being TRBD1 (5 bases). The V end was cut by 4 bases, the J end by 0 bases, with 13 bases between. The germline V gene has CDR1 LGHNT and CDR2 FRNRAP. The CDR3 extends over 16 amino acids. The DNA for the CDR3 is TGTGCTAGTGGTTACTATGGGGGGTACTCTGGAAACACCATATATTTT. This translates into CASGYYGGYSGNTIYF. Drawing the rest from reference TRBV12-5 and TRBJ1-3, the complete variable domain is DARVTQTPRHKVTEMGQEVTMRCQPILGHNTVFWYRQTMMQGLELLAYFRNRAPLDDSGMPKDRFSAEMPDATLATLKIQPSEPRDSAVYFCASGYYGGYSGNTIYFGEGSWLTVV.

The chain recombines TRBV7-6 with TRBJ2-1; 10 bases match TRBD2. V shed 5 bases, J shed 8 bases, and the junction held 12 bases outside the gene matches. The germline CDR1 and CDR2 sequences are SGHVS and FNYEAQ. This CDR3 contains 16 residues. CDR3 protein: CASSPWGSGGSDEQFF. For the CDR3, the DNA is TGTGCCAGCAGCCCATGGGGTAGCGGGGGGTCTGATGAGCAGTTCTTC.

The genes are TRBV7-3 and TRBJ2-1; D gene ambiguous. The CDR3 contains 13 residues. V lost 3 bases and J lost 8, with 11 bases in between. Germline CDR1 and CDR2: SGHTA and FQGTGA. CDR3 residues: CASSFVPLDEQFF. Here the CDR3 DNA reads TGTGCCAGCAGCTTTGTCCCCTTAGATGAGCAGTTCTTC.

The V and J genes are TRBV4-1 and TRBJ2-1; D gene uncertain. V was pared by 3 bases and J by 7 bases, with 13 bases between. In germline, CDR1 is MGHRA, CDR2 YSYEKL. CDR3 length: 14 amino acids. CDR3 region: CASSHRWVGNEQFF. The CDR3 DNA sequence: TGCGCCAGCAGCCACAGATGGGTCGGGAATGAGCAGTTCTTC.

This chain uses TRBV14 with TRBJ2-7; TRBD2 matches 14 bases. The CDR3 length is 16 residues. CDR1 is SGHDN and CDR2 is FVKESK in the germline V gene. Trimming cost V 0 bases and J 11 bases; bases outside gene matches: 9. The CDR3 loop reads CASSQDLMGLAGVKYF. CDR3 nucleotide sequence: TGTGCCAGCAGCCAAGATCTTATGGGACTAGCGGGGGTAAAGTACTTC.